This T cell receptor (beta chain) was observed in a study of cytomegalovirus exposure and HLA in healthy donors. General study points: Several of the most significant clusters were apparently associated with common viral pathogens in a later analysis. Immune exposure information available was restricted to CMV serostatus.

The PCR employed 60 Vbeta primers together with 13 Jbeta primers. Only in-frame clones appear in the TCRdb table, and some are missing; sequencing was by immunoSEQ multiplex PCR. In the table there are 200,000 or so clones, approximately 87% of which are singletons. Missing from this donor's record is the CMV serostatus. A remark on this clone: The antigen is unknown.

CDR1 MGHDK and CDR2 SYGVNS come from the germline V gene. J lost 6 bases, V lost 6 bases, and 13 bases had no gene match. This CDR3 spans 15 amino acids. Sequenced sample: PBMCs. This chain connects TRBV25-1 to TRBJ1-1; TRBD1 aligns across 7 bases. The clonotype was recovered from a human donor in good health. Here the CDR3 reads CASRQGYGIGAEAFF. CDR3 sequence (DNA): TGTGCCAGCAGACAGGGGTACGGAATCGGGGCTGAAGCTTTCTTT.